The rows below give T cell receptor beta chains drawn from one sample of a study of T cell repertoires in cytomegalovirus infection. Via MiXCR, TCRdb re-called the reads, giving one row per CDR3 protein. This sample has more than 150,000 distinct CDR3 sequences, with roughly a quarter found just once. The sequencing sample was made of PBMCs. Source of these receptors: a human donor in good health (CMV status not recorded). Some clones in this sample may be carry-over from other donors' samples. CDR3s include the opening cysteine and the closing phenylalanine or tryptophan. D genes are given only for firm matches. Part of the rows lack a size; the others show once, few, many or a class for expanded clones.

size: few; J: TRBJ2-3; D: TRBD2; V: TRBV4-3; CDR3: CASSQDGTSGITDTQYF; DNA: TGCGCCAGCAGCCAAGATGGGACTAGCGGGATTACAGATACGCAGTATTTT
size: .; J: TRBJ2-7; D: TRBD2; V: TRBV27; CDR3: CASSPVTSGVSEQYF; DNA: TGTGCCAGCAGTCCCGTGACTAGCGGGGTCTCCGAGCAGTACTTC
size: .; J: TRBJ2-5; D: .; V: TRBV29-1; CDR3: CSVDWGVETQYF; DNA: TGCAGCGTTGACTGGGGGGTGGAGACCCAGTACTTC
size: few; J: TRBJ1-5; D: TRBD1; V: TRBV20-1; CDR3: CSATTGAYYQPQHF; DNA: TGCAGTGCAACGACAGGGGCCTATTATCAGCCCCAGCATTTT
size: .; J: TRBJ2-1; D: .; V: TRBV4-2; CDR3: CASSLGYDEQFF; DNA: TGTGCCAGCAGCCTCGGATACGATGAGCAGTTCTTC
size: few; J: TRBJ2-6; D: TRBD1; V: TRBV7-8; CDR3: CASSLRDRGLLGANVLTF; DNA: TGTGCCAGCAGCCTCCGGGACAGGGGGCTTTTGGGGGCCAACGTCCTGACTTTC
size: many; J: TRBJ2-5; D: .; V: TRBV7-3; CDR3: CASSLRYKETQYF; DNA: TGTGCCAGCAGCTTGCGGTACAAAGAGACCCAGTACTTC
size: few; J: TRBJ1-5; D: .; V: TRBV12-3/TRBV12-4; CDR3: CASSLGGVRTQHF; DNA: TGTGCCAGCAGTTTAGGGGGGGTCAGGACCCAGCATTTT
size: .; J: TRBJ2-2; D: .; V: TRBV20-1; CDR3: CSGSPSTGELFF; DNA: TGCAGTGGGTCACCCTCGACCGGGGAGCTGTTTTTT
size: .; J: TRBJ2-7; D: TRBD2; V: TRBV28; CDR3: CASSLPLAGKGEQYF; DNA: TGTGCCAGCAGTTTGCCGCTAGCGGGAAAAGGGGAGCAGTACTTC
size: once; J: TRBJ2-1; D: TRBD1; V: TRBV2; CDR3: CASSETPQGNEQFF; DNA: TGTGCCAGCAGTGAAACGCCACAGGGGAATGAGCAGTTCTTC
size: .; J: TRBJ2-1; D: .; V: TRBV2; CDR3: CASSASEQARFF; DNA: TGTGCCAGCAGTGCATCAGAACAAGCACGGTTCTTC
size: .; J: TRBJ1-1; D: .; V: TRBV14; CDR3: CPSSQEGLLYTEAFF; DNA: TGTCCCAGCAGCCAAGAGGGACTGCTATACACTGAAGCTTTCTTT
size: .; J: TRBJ1-1; D: .; V: TRBV2; CDR3: CASILNTEAFF; DNA: TGTGCCAGCATTCTTAACACTGAAGCTTTCTTT
size: .; J: TRBJ2-2; D: .; V: TRBV20-1; CDR3: CSASRKGITGELFF; DNA: TGCAGTGCTAGCCGTAAGGGAATCACCGGGGAGCTGTTTTTT
size: many; J: TRBJ2-7; D: TRBD1; V: TRBV7-9; CDR3: CASSHRTGNYEQYF; DNA: TGTGCCAGCAGCCATCGGACAGGGAACTACGAGCAGTACTTC
size: once; J: TRBJ1-4; D: .; V: TRBV29-1; CDR3: CSVLPGDGEKLFF; DNA: TGCAGCGTTCTGCCTGGGGATGGAGAAAAACTGTTTTTT
size: many; J: TRBJ1-1; D: .; V: TRBV7-8; CDR3: CASSQGGLNTEAFF; DNA: TGTGCCAGCAGCCAGGGAGGTCTGAACACTGAAGCTTTCTTT
size: many; J: TRBJ1-5; D: .; V: TRBV12-3/TRBV12-4; CDR3: CASSFGGADSNQPQHF; DNA: TGTGCCAGCAGTTTTGGGGGGGCCGATAGCAATCAGCCCCAGCATTTT
size: .; J: TRBJ2-1; D: TRBD2; V: TRBV5-1; CDR3: CASSRTSGGSRGEQFF; DNA: TGCGCCAGCAGCCGGACTAGCGGGGGCAGCCGGGGTGAGCAGTTCTTC
size: few; J: TRBJ2-3; D: .; V: TRBV13; CDR3: CASSFAASTDTQYF; DNA: TGTGCCAGCAGCTTTGCCGCTAGCACAGATACGCAGTATTTT
size: .; J: TRBJ1-1; D: .; V: TRBV6-1; CDR3: CASTLNQGSGKTEAFF; DNA: TGTGCCAGCACCCTGAACCAGGGTTCGGGCAAAACTGAAGCTTTCTTT